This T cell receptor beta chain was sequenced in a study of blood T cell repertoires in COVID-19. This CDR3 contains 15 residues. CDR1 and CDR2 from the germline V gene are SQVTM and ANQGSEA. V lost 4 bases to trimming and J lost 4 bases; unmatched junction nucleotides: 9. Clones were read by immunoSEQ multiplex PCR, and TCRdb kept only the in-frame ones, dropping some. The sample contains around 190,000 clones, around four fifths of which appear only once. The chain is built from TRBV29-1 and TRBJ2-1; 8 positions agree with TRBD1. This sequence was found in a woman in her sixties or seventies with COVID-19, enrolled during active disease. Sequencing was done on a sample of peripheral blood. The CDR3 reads CSVVGGQGVYNEQFF. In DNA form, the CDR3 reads TGCAGCGTTGTAGGAGGACAGGGAGTATACAATGAGCAGTTCTTC.